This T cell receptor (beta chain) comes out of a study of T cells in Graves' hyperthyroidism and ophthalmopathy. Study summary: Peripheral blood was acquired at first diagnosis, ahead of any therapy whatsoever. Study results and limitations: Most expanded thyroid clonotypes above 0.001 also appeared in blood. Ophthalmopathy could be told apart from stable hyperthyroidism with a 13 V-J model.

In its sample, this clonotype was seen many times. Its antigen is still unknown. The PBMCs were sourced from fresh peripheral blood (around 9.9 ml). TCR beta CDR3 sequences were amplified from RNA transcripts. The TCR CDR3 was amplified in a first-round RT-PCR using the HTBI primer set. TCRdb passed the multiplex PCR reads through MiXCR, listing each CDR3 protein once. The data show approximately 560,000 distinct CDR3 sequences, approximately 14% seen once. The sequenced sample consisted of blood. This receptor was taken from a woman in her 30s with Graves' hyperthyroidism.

CDR3: CASSLAVGGRSGEQFF. CDR3 nucleotides: TGCGCCAGCAGCTTGGCGGTTGGAGGCAGGTCCGGTGAGCAGTTCTTC. V usage is TRBV5-1 and J usage is TRBJ2-1; perhaps TRBD2 as D (5 bases). Germline CDR1 and CDR2: SGHRS and YFSETQ. Between the trimmed V and J ends, which lost 0 bases and 9 bases, there was a span of 19 bases. The CDR3 is 16 amino acids.